This T cell receptor beta chain was obtained from a study of T cell responses to AZD1222 COVID-19 vaccine. Some clones are missing from TCRdb's copy, which holds only in-frame ones; the method was immunoSEQ multiplex PCR. The sample lists some 190,000 clones, approximately 92% occurring once. This CDR3 is 16 amino acids long. In germline, CDR1 is SGHAT, CDR2 FQNNGV. Trimming left V 4 bases short and J 2 bases short, with 15 bases between. This clonotype originated in an adult in good health. This specimen consisted of peripheral blood, obtained on day 0 of AZD1222 vaccination. V usage is TRBV11-2 and J usage is TRBJ2-1, with no clear D. CDR3 sequence: CASSSSGRITYNEQFF. The CDR3 nucleotides are TGTGCCAGCAGCTCGAGTGGACGGATAACCTACAATGAGCAGTTCTTC.